Listed here are 30 T cell receptor beta chains from one sample, sequenced in a study of blood T cell repertoires in COVID-19. Profiling relied on immunoSEQ multiplex PCR, and the TCRdb table lists in-frame clones only, not all of them. The sample consists of tens of thousands of clones, 80% to 85% of them appearing once. Sequenced sample: peripheral blood. The receptors were sampled from a human donor in a cohort sampled during active COVID-19.

J is TRBJ2-1 and V is TRBV19; TRBD1 is a possible D gene (5 bases). Deletions cut 5 bases from V and 7 bases from J, with 9 bases between. Germline V CDR1 and CDR2: LNHDA, SQIVND (reference sequence). The CDR3 spans 12 residues. CDR3 DNA: TGTGCCAGTAGTGTCAGGGTTAATGAGCAGTTCTTC. Translation gives CASSVRVNEQFF.

This chain connects TRBV5-4 to TRBJ2-1; maybe TRBD2 (5 bases). Germline CDR1 and CDR2: SGHNT and YYREEE (reference sequence). The V end lost 5 bases, the J end lost 5 bases, and 8 bases lay between the germline ends. The CDR3 has 12 amino acids. In nucleotides, the CDR3 is TGTGCCAGCAGAGAGGGAGACAATGAGCAGTTCTTC. Translated: CASREGDNEQFF.

The chain recombines TRBV2 with TRBJ1-1; 8 nucleotides agree with TRBD1. There are 14 residues in the CDR3. V trimming: 8 bases; J trimming: 6 bases; junction bases outside the gene matches: 11. Germline V gene data show CDR1 as SNHLY and CDR2 as FYNNEI. In nucleotides, the CDR3 is TGTGCCAGCGGGAAGCAGGGGGCTATAGCTGAAGCTTTCTTT. Its translation is CASGKQGAIAEAFF.

The rearrangement links TRBV18 to TRBJ2-5, with D possibly matching TRBD2 (5 bases). This CDR3 contains 13 residues. The V and J ends lost 8 bases and 4 bases respectively, with 14 bases between them. Germline V gene lookup returns CDR1 KGHSH and CDR2 LQKENI. The CDR3 reads CASTWRRAETQYF. CDR3 nucleotides: TGTGCCAGCACTTGGAGGCGGGCAGAGACCCAGTACTTC.

The chain's CDR3 is CASSIDDWEQDEQFF. The CDR3 bases are TGTGCCAGTAGTATAGATGATTGGGAGCAGGATGAGCAGTTCTTC. The chain has TRBV19 and TRBJ2-1; TRBD2 is a possible D gene (5 bases). The V and J ends lost 0 bases and 8 bases respectively, with 14 bases between them. Per germline, CDR1 LNHDA and CDR2 SQIVND (reference sequence). This CDR3 spans 15 amino acids.

The CDR3 loop reads CASSQGSAGELFF. In DNA form, the CDR3 reads TGTGCCAGCTCTCAGGGGTCCGCCGGGGAGCTGTTTTTT. V and J are TRBV6-5 and TRBJ2-2; maybe TRBD1 (6 bases). V lost 8 bases, J lost 6 bases, and 13 bases lay in between. The CDR3 is 13 residues long. CDR1 MNHEY and CDR2 SVGAGI come from the germline V gene.

J is TRBJ2-7 and V is TRBV5-1; no clear D. The germline V gene encodes CDR1 SGHRS and CDR2 YFSETQ. CDR3 size: 16 residues. Trimming removed 0 bases at V and 0 bases at J, with 13 bases between. This CDR3 reads CASSLGSMPSSYEQYF. DNA of the CDR3: TGCGCCAGCAGCTTGGGTTCGATGCCGAGCTCCTACGAGCAGTACTTC. Full variable domain (rest looked up from reference TRBV5-1 and TRBJ2-7): KAGVTQTPRYLIKTRGQQVTLSCSPISGHRSVSWYQQTPGQGLQFLFEYFSETQRNKGNFPGRFSGRQFSNSRSEMNVSTLELGDSALYLCASSLGSMPSSYEQYFGPGTRLTVT.

V gene TRBV5-4 combines with J gene TRBJ2-1; D remains ambiguous. The CDR3 length is 15 residues. With 1 base removed from V and 0 bases from J, the gap between germline ends came to 8 bases. Germline V gene lookup returns CDR1 SGHNT and CDR2 YYREEE (reference sequence). CDR3 sequence (DNA): TGTGCCAGCAGCTTGCGCGGTAGCTCCTACAATGAGCAGTTCTTC. Protein sequence: CASSLRGSSYNEQFF.

The V call is TRBV4-2, the J call TRBJ2-1; 8 bases line up with TRBD2. Germline lookup yields CDR1 LGHNA and CDR2 YNFKEQ. V lost 1 base to trimming and J lost 4 bases; unmatched junction nucleotides: 6. CDR3 size: 16 residues. CDR3 DNA sequence: TGTGCCAGCAGCCAAGTTGACGGGGGGGAATACAATGAGCAGTTCTTC. Protein product: CASSQVDGGEYNEQFF.

The chain combines TRBV6-5 with TRBJ1-2; a weak D match, TRBD1 (5 bases). In germline, CDR1 is MNHEY, CDR2 SVGAGI. The CDR3 has 13 amino acids. Trimming shortened V by 5 bases and J by 6 bases, and 13 bases separated the two germline ends. The CDR3 sequence: CASSPAQGHGYTF. CDR3 DNA sequence: TGTGCCAGCAGTCCCGCGCAGGGCCATGGCTACACCTTC.

The chain combines TRBV10-2 with TRBJ1-5, with D possibly being TRBD1 (5 bases). Trimming removed 8 bases from V and 5 bases from J, with 16 bases in between. In germline, CDR1 is WSHSY, CDR2 SAAADI. CDR3 length: 14 residues. The CDR3 coding sequence is TGCGCCAGCGGGGGGTCCAATGTAGATCAGCCCCAGCATTTT. Amino acids: CASGGSNVDQPQHF.

The chain links TRBV27 to TRBJ1-2, with a possible D match to TRBD1 (5 bases). Trimming removed 3 bases from V and 0 bases from J, with 23 bases in between. Germline V gives CDR1 MNHEY, CDR2 SMNVEV (reference sequence). The CDR3 has 19 residues. The CDR3 loop reads CASSLTTRGPGGANYGYTF. The CDR3 DNA follows: TGTGCCAGCAGTTTGACCACGAGGGGCCCGGGGGGAGCTAACTATGGCTACACCTTC.

The chain has TRBV20-1 and TRBJ2-4; 8 nucleotides agree with TRBD1. The CDR3 totals 15 residues. CDR1 is DFQATT, CDR2 SNEGSKA, per germline (reference sequence). V shed 5 bases and J 6 bases; nucleotides not matched to a gene: 12. The CDR3 loop reads CSARGTGSQGNIQYF. The CDR3 coding sequence is TGCAGTGCTCGTGGGACAGGTAGCCAGGGAAACATTCAGTACTTC.

The rearrangement uses TRBV5-1 and TRBJ1-1, with no clear D. CDR3 length: 16 residues. V was clipped by 6 bases and J by 0 bases, with 18 bases between them. Germline V lookup: CDR1 SGHRS, CDR2 YFSETQ. CDR3 amino acids: CASKPGLDALNTEAFF. The DNA for the CDR3 is TGCGCCAGCAAGCCGGGTTTGGATGCCCTGAACACTGAAGCTTTCTTT.

V and J are TRBV7-8 and TRBJ1-2; D possibly corresponds to TRBD1 (5 bases). The CDR3 extends over 16 amino acids. In germline, CDR1 is SGHVS, CDR2 FQNEAQ. V was clipped by 5 bases and J by 4 bases, with 20 bases between them. The chain's CDR3 is CASSPLSIQTVYGYTF. CDR3 DNA: TGTGCCAGCAGCCCGCTTTCTATTCAGACAGTCTATGGCTACACCTTC.

This rearrangement joins TRBV19 to TRBJ1-5, with D hard to call. Trimming cost V 3 bases and J 1 base, with 10 bases left between them. Germline assignment: CDR1 LNHDA and CDR2 SQIVND (reference sequence). The CDR3 has 15 residues. This CDR3 reads CASSIGHQSNQPQHF. The CDR3 bases are TGTGCCAGTAGTATCGGTCACCAAAGCAATCAGCCCCAGCATTTT.

The V gene is TRBV4-2, the J gene TRBJ2-3; maybe TRBD2 (5 bases). Germline CDR1 LGHNA, CDR2 YNFKEQ. Trimming stripped 0 bases from V and 2 bases from J, with 15 bases between. The CDR3 totals 17 residues. The CDR3 region has the DNA TGTGCCAGCAGCCAAGAAATCGGGAACCCCCTCACAGATACGCAGTATTTT. It encodes CASSQEIGNPLTDTQYF.

This clone was counted a few times. This chain links TRBV5-6 with TRBJ2-5; 10 bases line up with TRBD1. V lost 5 bases and J lost 5; bases outside the gene matches: 3. This CDR3 is 13 amino acids long. Germline V gene lookup returns CDR1 SGHDT and CDR2 YYEEEE. CDR3 amino acids: CASRKGQGETQYF. The CDR3 nucleotides are TGTGCCAGCAGGAAGGGACAGGGGGAGACCCAGTACTTC.

The chain combines TRBV13 with TRBJ2-7; no definite D call. The CDR3 spans 13 residues. Trimming took 5 bases from V and 6 from J, leaving 14 bases between them. Looked up from germline, CDR1 is PRHDT and CDR2 is FYEKMQ (reference sequence). CDR3 loop: CASSPGGAPEQYF. CDR3 in DNA: TGTGCCAGCAGCCCCGGTGGAGCGCCCGAGCAGTACTTC.

The rearrangement links TRBV12-5 to TRBJ2-3; tentatively, D is TRBD2 (6 bases). Germline V CDR1 and CDR2: LGHNT, FRNRAP. This CDR3 has 14 residues. V was clipped by 1 base and J by 1 base, with 6 bases between them. This CDR3 reads CASGLGGGTDTQYF. As DNA, the CDR3 is TGTGCTAGTGGTTTGGGGGGGGGCACAGATACGCAGTATTTT.

The gene calls are TRBV5-6 and TRBJ1-3; D remains ambiguous. Trimming stripped 2 bases from V and 2 bases from J, with 5 bases between. The CDR3 totals 13 residues. Per the germline V gene, CDR1 is SGHDT and CDR2 is YYEEEE. CDR3 DNA: TGTGCCAGCAGCTTTCCCGCTGGAAACACCATATATTTT. Its translation is CASSFPAGNTIYF.

This clone has only a few counts. The chain couples TRBV15 to TRBJ2-1, with TRBD1 matching 12 bases. The CDR3 loop spans 18 amino acids. V dropped 7 bases and J dropped 5; count of bases not matched to a gene: 15. Per the germline V gene, CDR1 is LNHNV and CDR2 is YYDKDF (reference sequence). The CDR3 DNA is TGTGCCACCACCGGGGGGACAGGGGGCTATAGGTTGAACAATGAGCAGTTCTTC. This codes for CATTGGTGGYRLNNEQFF.

A few counts support this clone. This chain connects TRBV14 to TRBJ1-6; D is unresolved. The V gene's germline CDR1 is SGHDN and CDR2 FVKESK. This CDR3 comprises 14 residues. Deletions cut 4 bases from V and 11 bases from J, with 15 bases between. The CDR3 reads CASSRGSGSAPLHF. The CDR3 coding sequence is TGTGCCAGCAGCCGAGGGTCAGGTAGCGCACCCCTCCACTTT.

The chain recombines TRBV21-1 with TRBJ1-5; the DNA was not used to check the table's D call, TRBD1. TRBV21-1 is noted as a pseudogene. The CDR3 contains 18 residues. CDR3 sequence: CASSTKLITGGAGQPQHF. The CDR3 DNA reads TGTGCCAGCAGCACCAAGCTAATTACAGGGGGCGCAGGGCAGCCCCAGCATTTT.

This clone appeared a few times. This chain uses TRBV6-5 with TRBJ1-1; weak D call: TRBD1 (5 bases). The CDR3 runs to 15 residues. V was cut by 0 bases and J by 1 base, with 9 bases left in between. The germline V gene has CDR1 MNHEY and CDR2 SVGAGI. The DNA for the CDR3 is TGTGCCAGCAGTTACTCGTGGAGGGGGAACACTGAAGCTTTCTTT. This translates into CASSYSWRGNTEAFF.

This clone has a handful of counts. This chain connects TRBV6-5 to TRBJ2-7; D unresolved. V was cut by 6 bases and J by 2 bases, with 14 bases left in between. Germline-derived CDR1 and CDR2 are MNHEY and SVGAGI. The CDR3 contains 14 residues. CDR3 region: CASRASQPPYEQYF. CDR3 in DNA: TGTGCCAGCAGGGCCTCTCAACCCCCCTACGAGCAGTACTTC.

The chain couples TRBV6-5 to TRBJ1-2; 10 bases are a match to TRBD1. The CDR3 contains 15 residues. Germline V gene lookup returns CDR1 MNHEY and CDR2 SVGAGI. V lost 6 bases, J lost 2 bases, and 6 bases stayed unmatched. The CDR3 loop reads CASSRGQGGNYGYTF. CDR3 nucleotides: TGTGCCAGCAGCCGCGGACAGGGGGGAAACTATGGCTACACCTTC.

The chain joins TRBV5-4 to TRBJ2-5; TRBD2 agrees at 7 bases. Germline values: CDR1 SGHNT, CDR2 YYREEE (reference sequence). This CDR3 contains 14 residues. V gave up 0 bases and J gave up 4 bases; unmatched junction bases: 3. CDR3 loop: CASSLVSGVETQYF. DNA for the CDR3: TGTGCCAGCAGCTTGGTGAGCGGGGTAGAGACCCAGTACTTC.

This sequence joins TRBV6-1 and TRBJ2-1; weak D call: TRBD1 (5 bases). The CDR3 contains 16 residues. Trimming shortened V by 2 bases and J by 4 bases, and 15 bases separated the two germline ends. The germline CDR1 and CDR2 sequences are MNHNS and SASEGT. The CDR3 bases are TGTGCCAGCAGTGAAAGCCCGTTTACAGGATACAATGAGCAGTTCTTC. It translates to CASSESPFTGYNEQFF.

The chain employs TRBV4-1 and TRBJ2-1, with D hard to call. Looked up from germline, CDR1 is MGHRA and CDR2 is YSYEKL. This CDR3 has 14 residues. V lost 3 bases and J 4 bases, leaving 10 bases between the germline ends. CDR3 amino acids: CASSQEILYNEQFF. As DNA, the CDR3 is TGCGCCAGCAGCCAGGAGATACTATACAATGAGCAGTTCTTC.